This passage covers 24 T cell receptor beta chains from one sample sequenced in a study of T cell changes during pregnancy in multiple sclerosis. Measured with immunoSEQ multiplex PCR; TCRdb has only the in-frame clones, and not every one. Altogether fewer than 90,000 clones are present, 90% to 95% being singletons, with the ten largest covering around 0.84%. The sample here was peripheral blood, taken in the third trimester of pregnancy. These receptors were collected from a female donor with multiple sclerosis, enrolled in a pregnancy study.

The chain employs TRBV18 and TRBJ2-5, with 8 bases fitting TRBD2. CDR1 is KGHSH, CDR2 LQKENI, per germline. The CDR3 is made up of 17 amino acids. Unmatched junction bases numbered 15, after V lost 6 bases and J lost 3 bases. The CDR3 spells CASSLGVLAAVKETQYF. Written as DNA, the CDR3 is TGTGCCAGCTCCCTGGGGGTACTAGCGGCGGTTAAAGAGACCCAGTACTTC.

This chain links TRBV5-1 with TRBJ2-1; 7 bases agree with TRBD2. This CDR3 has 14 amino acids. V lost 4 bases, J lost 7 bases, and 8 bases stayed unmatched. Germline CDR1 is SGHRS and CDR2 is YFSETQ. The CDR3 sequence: CASSVSGGRNEQFF. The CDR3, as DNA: TGCGCCAGCAGCGTATCGGGAGGTAGGAATGAGCAGTTCTTC. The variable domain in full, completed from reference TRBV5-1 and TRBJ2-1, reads KAGVTQTPRYLIKTRGQQVTLSCSPISGHRSVSWYQQTPGQGLQFLFEYFSETQRNKGNFPGRFSGRQFSNSRSEMNVSTLELGDSALYLCASSVSGGRNEQFFGPGTRLTVL.

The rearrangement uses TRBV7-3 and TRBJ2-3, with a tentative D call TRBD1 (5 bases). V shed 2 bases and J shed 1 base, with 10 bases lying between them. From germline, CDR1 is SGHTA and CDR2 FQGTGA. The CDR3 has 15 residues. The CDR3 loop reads CASSLDLGGTDTQYF. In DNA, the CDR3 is TGTGCCAGCAGCTTAGATTTAGGGGGCACAGATACGCAGTATTTT.

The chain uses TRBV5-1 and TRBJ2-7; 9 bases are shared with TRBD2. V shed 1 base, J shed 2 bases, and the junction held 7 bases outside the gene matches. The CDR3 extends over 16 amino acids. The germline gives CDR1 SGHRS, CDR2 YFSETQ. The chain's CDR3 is CASSLILGGRAYEQYF. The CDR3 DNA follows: TGCGCCAGCAGCTTGATATTGGGCGGGAGGGCCTACGAGCAGTACTTC.

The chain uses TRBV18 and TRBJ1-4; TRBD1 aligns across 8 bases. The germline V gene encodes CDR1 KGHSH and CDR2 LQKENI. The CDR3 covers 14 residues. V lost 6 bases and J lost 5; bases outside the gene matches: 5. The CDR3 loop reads CASSAGTGNEKLFF. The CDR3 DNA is TGTGCCAGCTCCGCCGGGACAGGCAATGAAAAACTGTTTTTT. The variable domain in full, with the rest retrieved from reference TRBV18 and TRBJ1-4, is NAGVMQNPRHLVRRRGQEARLRCSPMKGHSHVYWYRQLPEEGLKFMVYLQKENIIDESGMPKERFSAEFPKEGPSILRIQQVVRGDSAAYFCASSAGTGNEKLFFGSGTQLSVL.

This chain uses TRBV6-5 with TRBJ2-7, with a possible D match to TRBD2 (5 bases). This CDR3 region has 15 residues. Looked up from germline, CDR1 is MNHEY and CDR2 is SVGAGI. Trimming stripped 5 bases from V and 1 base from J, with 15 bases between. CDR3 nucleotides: TGTGCCAGCAGTGCTCCCAGCGGCCCTTCCTACGAGCAGTACTTC. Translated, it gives CASSAPSGPSYEQYF.

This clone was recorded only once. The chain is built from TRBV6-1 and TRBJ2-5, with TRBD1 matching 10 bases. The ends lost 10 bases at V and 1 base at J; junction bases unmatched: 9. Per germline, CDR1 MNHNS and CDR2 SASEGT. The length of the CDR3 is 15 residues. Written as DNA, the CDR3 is TGTGCCAACGGGGCCCGGACAGGGGGCCAAGAGACCCAGTACTTC. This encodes CANGARTGGQETQYF.

DNA of the CDR3: TGTGCCAGCAGCCCAAGTCGGGTGAGGAGGGTGAACACTGAAGCTTTCTTT. Residues: CASSPSRVRRVNTEAFF. The chain uses TRBV27 and TRBJ1-1, with D unclear. The CDR3 has 17 residues. From germline, CDR1 is MNHEY and CDR2 SMNVEV (reference sequence). Trimming shortened V by 6 bases and J by 0 bases, and 20 bases separated the two germline ends.

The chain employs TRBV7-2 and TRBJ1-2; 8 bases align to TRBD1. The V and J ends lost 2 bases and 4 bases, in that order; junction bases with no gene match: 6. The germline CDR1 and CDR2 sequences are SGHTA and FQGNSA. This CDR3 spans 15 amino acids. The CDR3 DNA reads TGTGCCAGCAGCTTAAGTCCAGGGGGCTTCTATGGCTACACCTTC. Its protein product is CASSLSPGGFYGYTF. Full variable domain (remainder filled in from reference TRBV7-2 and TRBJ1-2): GAGVSQSPSNKVTEKGKDVELRCDPISGHTALYWYRQSLGQGLEFLIYFQGNSAPDKSGLPSDRFSAERTGGSVSTLTIQRTQQEDSAVYLCASSLSPGGFYGYTFGSGTRLTVV.

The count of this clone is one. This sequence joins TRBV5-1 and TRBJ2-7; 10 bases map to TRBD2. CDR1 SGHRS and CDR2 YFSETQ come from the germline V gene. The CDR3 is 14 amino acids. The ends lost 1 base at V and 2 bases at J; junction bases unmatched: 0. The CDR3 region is CASSLTSGAYEQYF. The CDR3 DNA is TGCGCCAGCAGCTTGACTAGCGGGGCCTACGAGCAGTACTTC.

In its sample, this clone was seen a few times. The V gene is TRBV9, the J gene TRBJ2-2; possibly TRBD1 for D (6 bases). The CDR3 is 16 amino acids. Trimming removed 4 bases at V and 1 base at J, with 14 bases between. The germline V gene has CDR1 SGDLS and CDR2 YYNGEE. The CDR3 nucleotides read TGTGCCAGCAGCCCGAGGACAGCCGGGAACACCGGGGAGCTGTTTTTT. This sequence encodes CASSPRTAGNTGELFF.

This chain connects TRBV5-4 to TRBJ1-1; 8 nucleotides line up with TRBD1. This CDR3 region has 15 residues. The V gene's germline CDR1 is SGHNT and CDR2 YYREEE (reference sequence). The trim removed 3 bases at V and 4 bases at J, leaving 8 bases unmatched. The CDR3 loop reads CASSSTTGTGTEAFF. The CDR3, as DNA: TGTGCCAGCAGCTCGACGACCGGGACAGGCACTGAAGCTTTCTTT.

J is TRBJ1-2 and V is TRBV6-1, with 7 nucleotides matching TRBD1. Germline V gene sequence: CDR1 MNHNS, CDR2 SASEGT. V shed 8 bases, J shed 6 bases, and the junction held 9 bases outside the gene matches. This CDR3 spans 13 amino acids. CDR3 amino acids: CASLDRAVNGYTF. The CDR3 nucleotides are TGTGCCAGCCTTGACAGGGCCGTCAATGGCTACACCTTC.

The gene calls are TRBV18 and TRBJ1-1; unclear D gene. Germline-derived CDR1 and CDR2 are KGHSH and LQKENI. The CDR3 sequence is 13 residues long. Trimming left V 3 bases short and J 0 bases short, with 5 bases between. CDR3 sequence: CASSPHLNTEAFF. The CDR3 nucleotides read TGTGCCAGCTCACCTCATCTGAACACTGAAGCTTTCTTT.

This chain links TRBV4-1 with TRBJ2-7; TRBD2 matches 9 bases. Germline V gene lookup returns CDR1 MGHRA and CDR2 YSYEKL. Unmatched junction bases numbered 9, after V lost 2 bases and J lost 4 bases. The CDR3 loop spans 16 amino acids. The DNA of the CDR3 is TGCGCCAGCAGCCAACCGCGGGGGGGGAAGCCGTACGAGCAGTACTTC. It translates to CASSQPRGGKPYEQYF.

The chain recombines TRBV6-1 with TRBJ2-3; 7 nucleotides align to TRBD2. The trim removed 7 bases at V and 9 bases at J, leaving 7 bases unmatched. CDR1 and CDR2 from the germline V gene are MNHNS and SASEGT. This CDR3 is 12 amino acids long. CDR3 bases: TGTGCCAGCAAACGAGGTAGCGGGACGCAGTATTTT. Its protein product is CASKRGSGTQYF.

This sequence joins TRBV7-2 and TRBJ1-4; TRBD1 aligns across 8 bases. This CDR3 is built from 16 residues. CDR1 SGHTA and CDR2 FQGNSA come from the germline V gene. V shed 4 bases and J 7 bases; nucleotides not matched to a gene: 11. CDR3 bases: TGTGCCAGCAGCTCGCAAGGGACAGGCCCCGCTGAAAAACTGTTTTTT. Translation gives CASSSQGTGPAEKLFF. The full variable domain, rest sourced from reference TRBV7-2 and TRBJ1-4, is GAGVSQSPSNKVTEKGKDVELRCDPISGHTALYWYRQSLGQGLEFLIYFQGNSAPDKSGLPSDRFSAERTGGSVSTLTIQRTQQEDSAVYLCASSSQGTGPAEKLFFGSGTQLSVL.

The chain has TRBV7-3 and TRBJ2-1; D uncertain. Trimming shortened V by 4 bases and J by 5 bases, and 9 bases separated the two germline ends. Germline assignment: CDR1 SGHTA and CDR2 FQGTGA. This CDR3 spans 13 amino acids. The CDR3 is CASSYDWDNEQFF. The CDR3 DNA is TGTGCCAGCAGCTACGACTGGGACAATGAGCAGTTCTTC.

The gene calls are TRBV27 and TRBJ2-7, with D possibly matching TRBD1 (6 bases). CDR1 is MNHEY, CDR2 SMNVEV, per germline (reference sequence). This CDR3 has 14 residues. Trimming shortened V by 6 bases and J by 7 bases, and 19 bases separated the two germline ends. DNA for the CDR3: TGTGCCAGCAGCACCTTGGACAGATCGGGGGAGCAGTACTTC. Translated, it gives CASSTLDRSGEQYF.

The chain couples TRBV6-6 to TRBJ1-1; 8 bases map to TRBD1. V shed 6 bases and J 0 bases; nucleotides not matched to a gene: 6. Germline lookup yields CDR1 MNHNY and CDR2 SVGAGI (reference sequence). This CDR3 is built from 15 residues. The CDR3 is CASSFDRGMNTEAFF. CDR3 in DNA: TGTGCCAGCAGCTTCGACAGGGGAATGAACACTGAAGCTTTCTTT.

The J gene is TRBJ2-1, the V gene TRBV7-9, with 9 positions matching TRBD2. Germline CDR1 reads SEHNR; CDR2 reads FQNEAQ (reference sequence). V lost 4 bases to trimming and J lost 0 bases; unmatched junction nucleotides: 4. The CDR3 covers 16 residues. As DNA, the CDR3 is TGTGCCAGCAGCTCCCTAGCGGGAAGCTCCTACAATGAGCAGTTCTTC. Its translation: CASSSLAGSSYNEQFF. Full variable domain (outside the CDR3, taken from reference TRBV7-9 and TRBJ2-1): DTGVSQNPRHKITKRGQNVTFRCDPISEHNRLYWYRQTLGQGPEFLTYFQNEAQLEKSRLLSDRFSAERPKGSFSTLEIQRTEQGDSAMYLCASSSLAGSSYNEQFFGPGTRLTVL.

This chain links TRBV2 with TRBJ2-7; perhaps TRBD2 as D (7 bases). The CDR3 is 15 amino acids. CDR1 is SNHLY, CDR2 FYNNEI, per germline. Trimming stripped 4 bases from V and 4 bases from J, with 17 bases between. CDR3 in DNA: TGTGCCAGCAGTGTGTCTCTGGGAGGGGGGTACGAGCAGTACTTC. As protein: CASSVSLGGGYEQYF.

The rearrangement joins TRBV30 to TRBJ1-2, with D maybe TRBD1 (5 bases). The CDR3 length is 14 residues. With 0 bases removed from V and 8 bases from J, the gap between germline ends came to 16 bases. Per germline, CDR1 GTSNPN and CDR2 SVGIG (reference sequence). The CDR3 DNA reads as TGTGCCTGGAGTGTATTTAGGGGAGGCGGCGGCTACACCTTC. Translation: CAWSVFRGGGGYTF.

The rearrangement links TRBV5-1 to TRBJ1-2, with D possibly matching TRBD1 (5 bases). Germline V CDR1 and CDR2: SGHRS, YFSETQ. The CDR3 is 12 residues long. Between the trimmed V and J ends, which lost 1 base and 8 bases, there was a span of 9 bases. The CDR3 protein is CASSLNRQGYTF. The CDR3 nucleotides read TGCGCCAGCAGCTTGAACAGGCAAGGCTACACCTTC.